This TCR beta chain originates from a study of blood T cell repertoires in COVID-19. Across the whole study: COVID-19 samples collected from the United States, Italy and Spain covered acute and convalescent phases.

The authors' processing: Nucleated cell number was recorded as an estimate derived from reference gene primer amplification. The repertoire was sequenced with immunoSEQ multiplex PCR; TCRdb's copy has only in-frame clones and lacks some. Clonal size and the V and J genes are those of that table, whereas D and trimming came from the DNA. Of 200,000 to 300,000 clones in the sample, about nine tenths were seen once. During active infection, Seattle patients enrolled and were then monitored through disease. The V end was cut by 0 bases, the J end by 0 bases, with 2 bases between. Germline loops: CDR1 MNHEY, CDR2 SVGAGI. The CDR3 runs 13 residues.

The gene calls are TRBV6-5 and TRBJ1-2; no reliable D call. The sequence was obtained from a man under 40 with COVID-19, enrolled during active disease. Sequencing input: peripheral blood. The CDR3 coding sequence is TGTGCCAGCAGTTACTCCTCTAACTATGGCTACACCTTC. Its translation: CASSYSSNYGYTF.